This is a list of T cell receptor beta chains from one sample in a study of blood T cell repertoires in COVID-19. Sequencing used immunoSEQ multiplex PCR; TCRdb keeps in-frame clones, though not all of them. The top ten hold 20% of the sample, which has approximately 21,000 clones, 73% seen once. Sequenced input: peripheral blood. These TCRs come from a human donor in a cohort sampled during active or convalescent COVID-19. CDR3s include the opening cysteine and the closing phenylalanine or tryptophan. Fields, in order: J gene, clone size, D gene, V gene, CDR3 protein, CDR3 DNA. A D gene is named only where the DNA matches it firmly. Not every row has a clone size; where given, it reads once, few, many or a size class.

TRBJ1-1 . . TRBV18 CASSPISRNTEAFF TGTGCCAGCTCACCCATCTCGAGGAACACTGAAGCTTTCTTT
TRBJ2-3 . . TRBV10-1 CASSESLDPTDTQYF TGCGCCAGCAGTGAGTCGCTAGACCCCACAGATACGCAGTATTTT
TRBJ2-3 . . TRBV28 CASSSGGVSTDTQYF TGTGCCAGCAGTTCTGGCGGGGTCAGCACAGATACGCAGTATTTT
TRBJ1-2 . . TRBV18 CASSQIQVTVGYTF TGTGCCAGCTCACAGATCCAGGTTACCGTTGGCTACACCTTC
TRBJ2-3 . TRBD1 TRBV6-5 CASTGDSGTDTQYF TGTGCCAGCACCGGGGACAGTGGCACAGATACGCAGTATTTT
TRBJ2-3 . TRBD2 TRBV11-2 CASSRSGGSPDTQYF TGTGCCAGCAGCCGTAGCGGGGGGTCTCCAGATACGCAGTATTTT
TRBJ1-2 once TRBD1 TRBV4-3 CASSQGYRGLDGYTF TGCGCCAGCAGCCAGGGTTACAGGGGGCTGGATGGCTACACCTTC
TRBJ2-1 . TRBD2 TRBV27 CASSEGLAPNNEQFF TGTGCCAGCAGTGAGGGACTAGCGCCGAACAATGAGCAGTTCTTC
TRBJ1-1 few . TRBV3-1/TRBV3-2 CASNEGVTTEAFF TGTGCCAGCAACGAGGGGGTAACCACTGAAGCTTTCTTT
TRBJ1-6 . TRBD1 TRBV27 CASSLLAGGSPLHF TGTGCCAGCAGTTTATTGGCAGGGGGATCACCCCTCCACTTT
TRBJ2-7 few . TRBV27 CASSLPSYEQYF TGTGCCAGCAGTCTACCCTCCTACGAGCAGTACTTC
TRBJ2-7 . . TRBV11-2 CASSLVTGGVYEQYF TGTGCCAGCAGCTTAGTTACAGGAGGGGTCTACGAGCAGTACTTC
TRBJ2-1 . TRBD2 TRBV11-3 CASSSGGSYNEQFF TGTGCCAGCAGTTCGGGCGGGAGCTACAATGAGCAGTTCTTC
TRBJ1-3 . . TRBV30 CAWSGRTRIGNTIYF TGTGCCTGGAGTGGGCGGACTCGCATCGGGAACACCATATATTTT
TRBJ1-5 . . TRBV12-3/TRBV12-4 CASSPAGPGAQHF TGTGCCAGCAGTCCCGCCGGGCCCGGGGCCCAGCATTTT
TRBJ1-5 . . TRBV9 CASSAGFPQENQPQHF TGTGCCAGCAGCGCGGGATTTCCCCAGGAAAATCAGCCCCAGCATTTT
TRBJ2-3 . . TRBV11-2 CASSLGGGTDTQYF TGTGCCAGCAGCTTAGGGGGGGGCACAGATACGCAGTATTTT
TRBJ2-1 . TRBD2 TRBV6-5 CASTRGGYNEQFF TGTGCCAGCACGCGGGGGGGCTACAATGAGCAGTTCTTC
TRBJ1-5 . . TRBV6-2/TRBV6-3 CASSEGGTFYQPQHF TGTGCCAGCAGTGAGGGGGGGACATTCTATCAGCCCCAGCATTTT
TRBJ1-5 . . TRBV7-8 CASSLGGRVNQPQHF TGTGCCAGCAGCTTAGGAGGCAGGGTGAATCAGCCCCAGCATTTT
TRBJ1-2 once . TRBV27 CASSLTGDYGYTF TGTGCCAGCAGTTTAACGGGGGACTATGGCTACACCTTC
TRBJ2-5 . TRBD2 TRBV3-1/TRBV3-2 CASSLREGQGTQYF TGTGCCAGCAGCCTCCGGGAGGGCCAGGGGACCCAGTACTTC
TRBJ1-4 few TRBD1 TRBV9 CASSGTGDEKLFF TGTGCCAGCAGTGGAACAGGGGATGAAAAACTGTTTTTT